This is a list of T cell receptor beta chains from one sample in a study of cytotoxic CD8 clonotypes in ibrutinib-treated CLL. Profiled with immunoSEQ multiplex PCR; TCRdb holds only in-frame clones, not every one. The profile shows roughly 56,000 clones, about 65% of them singletons. The sequenced sample was PBMCs, obtained after 12 months of ibrutinib treatment. The receptors were gathered from a human donor with chronic lymphocytic leukemia. The conserved cysteine and the conserved F or W are not part of the CDR3 here. A D gene is named only where the DNA matches it firmly.

>TRBV4-1|NA
ASSQEPRGYNQPQH
>TRBV5-5|NA
ASSLQDNYGYT
>TRBV4-1|NA
ASSQEPTPGYGYT
>TRBV5-4|NA
ASSLAGSGPQDTQY
>TRBV30|NA
AWGRTRSIGELF
>TRBV28|NA
ASTTNSYNEQF
>TRBV9|TRBD2
ASSYSGSETQY
>TRBV11-3|TRBD2
ASSFGGRARNEQF
>TRBV18|NA
ASSPSAITDTQY
>TRBV6-6|TRBD2
ASSYSLGTSPYEQY
>TRBV5-1|NA
ASSLGWSSANTGELF
>TRBV15|NA
ATSRWMDGRGRGEQY
>TRBV9|NA
ASSPRGQSFYEQY
>TRBV5-1|TRBD1
ASSLEQGNLYEQY
>TRBV19|NA
ASSIGQIGDQPQH
>TRBV28|TRBD2
ASSFLAGGTDTQY
>TRBV25-1|NA
ASSEWRRDLYNEQF
>TRBV2|NA
ASSELRNQPQH
>TRBV6-1|TRBD2
ASEGTSGNEQF
>TRBV4-2|NA
ASSHTVAENTGELF
>TRBV7-2|TRBD1
ASSPTRTGTQPQH
>TRBV5-4|TRBD2
ASSLGLAETDTQY